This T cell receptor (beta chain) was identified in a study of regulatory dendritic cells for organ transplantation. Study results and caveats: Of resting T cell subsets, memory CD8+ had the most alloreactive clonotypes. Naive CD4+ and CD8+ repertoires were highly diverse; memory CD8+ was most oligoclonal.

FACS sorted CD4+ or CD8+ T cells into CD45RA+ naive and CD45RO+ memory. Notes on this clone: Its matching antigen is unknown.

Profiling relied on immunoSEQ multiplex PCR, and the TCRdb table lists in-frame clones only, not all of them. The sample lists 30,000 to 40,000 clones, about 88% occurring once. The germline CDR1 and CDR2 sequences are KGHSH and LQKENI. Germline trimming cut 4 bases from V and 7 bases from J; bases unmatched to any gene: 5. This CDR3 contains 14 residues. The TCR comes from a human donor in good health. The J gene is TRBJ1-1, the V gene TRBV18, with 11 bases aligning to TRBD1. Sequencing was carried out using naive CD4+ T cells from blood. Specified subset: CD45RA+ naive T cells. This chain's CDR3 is CASSLQDRGREAFF. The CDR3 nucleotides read TGTGCCAGCTCACTCCAGGACAGGGGGCGTGAAGCTTTCTTT.